The 15 T cell receptor beta chains presented below share a single source sample, sequenced in a study of T cells in tumors after PD-1 blockade. Profiled with immunoSEQ multiplex PCR; TCRdb holds only in-frame clones, not every one. The sample holds a few thousand clones, less than 70% seen once. This specimen was tumor tissue, taken after anti-PD-1 treatment. The receptors originated from a human donor with cutaneous squamous cell carcinoma.

This clone was observed a handful of times. J is TRBJ2-2 and V is TRBV19, with a tentative D call TRBD2 (6 bases). Trimming cost V 5 bases and J 6 bases, with 10 bases left between them. In germline, CDR1 is LNHDA, CDR2 SQIVND (reference sequence). This CDR3 comprises 13 residues. CDR3 residues: CASSRGEAGELFF. The CDR3 DNA sequence: TGTGCCAGTAGTCGAGGGGAGGCCGGGGAGCTGTTTTTT.

This clone was seen more than once but under ten times. CDR3 sequence reads: CASSPDSTYEQYF. CDR3 DNA: TGTGCCAGCTCACCAGACAGCACCTACGAGCAGTACTTC. The chain has TRBV18 and TRBJ2-7; weak D call: TRBD1 (5 bases). V lost 2 bases, J lost 2 bases, and 7 bases lay in between. CDR3 length equals 13 residues. Germline CDR1 and CDR2: KGHSH and LQKENI.

This chain uses TRBV19 with TRBJ1-6; perhaps TRBD1 as D (6 bases). From germline, CDR1 is LNHDA and CDR2 SQIVND (reference sequence). V was shortened by 1 base and J by 10 bases, with 14 bases between the two germline ends. CDR3 length: 15 amino acids. The CDR3 DNA sequence: TGTGCCAGTAGTATAGGTGCGAGGGGGTTGTCACCCCTCCACTTT. Amino acids: CASSIGARGLSPLHF.

The chain combines TRBV9 with TRBJ1-2; D is uncertain. The CDR3 is made up of 15 amino acids. Germline-derived CDR1 and CDR2 are SGDLS and YYNGEE. Trimming cost V 4 bases and J 8 bases, with 21 bases left between them. The CDR3: CASSNAHEGMKGYTF. In nucleotides, the CDR3 is TGTGCCAGCAGCAACGCCCATGAGGGAATGAAGGGCTACACCTTC.

V and J are TRBV6-6 and TRBJ1-1; D is unclear. Trimming cost V 0 bases and J 1 base, with 9 bases left between them. Germline loops: CDR1 MNHNY, CDR2 SVGAGI (reference sequence). The CDR3 extends over 15 amino acids. CDR3 region: CASSYSSQPNTEAFF. In DNA form, the CDR3 reads TGTGCCAGCAGTTACTCGAGCCAACCGAACACTGAAGCTTTCTTT.

This chain links TRBV28 with TRBJ1-1; possibly TRBD1 for D (5 bases). This CDR3 contains 11 residues. The germline V and J ends were trimmed by 9 bases and 7 bases, with 12 bases remaining between them. Germline CDR1 and CDR2: MDHEN and SYDVKM. The CDR3 here is CASGTSLEAFF. In nucleotides, the CDR3 is TGTGCCAGTGGGACCTCACTTGAAGCTTTCTTT. The entire variable domain, with the rest obtained from reference TRBV28 and TRBJ1-1, is as follows: DVKVTQSSRYLVKRTGEKVFLECVQDMDHENMFWYRQDPGLGLRLIYFSYDVKMKEKGDIPEGYSVSREKKERFSLILESASTNQTSMYLCASGTSLEAFFGQGTRLTVV.

This clone was recorded a few times. CDR3 residues: CASSLGAEQETQYF. The DNA for the CDR3 is TGTGCCAGCAGCTTAGGGGCGGAACAAGAGACCCAGTACTTC. The V gene is TRBV7-6, the J gene TRBJ2-5; D is uncertain. Germline lookup yields CDR1 SGHVS and CDR2 FNYEAQ. The CDR3 loop spans 14 amino acids. The V end was cut by 1 base, the J end by 2 bases, with 8 bases between.

This clone was observed a handful of times. The rearrangement uses TRBV6-5 and TRBJ1-2, with 11 nucleotides matching TRBD1. Germline V gene lookup returns CDR1 MNHEY and CDR2 SVGAGI. This CDR3 has 15 residues. J gave up 4 bases and V 5 bases, and 6 bases lay outside the gene matches. The CDR3 DNA follows: TGTGCCAGCAGTCGGGACAGGGGGACTTCCTATGGCTACACCTTC. Amino acid sequence: CASSRDRGTSYGYTF.

This clone occurred a few times. The chain carries TRBV3-1 (or the pseudogene TRBV3-2) and TRBJ2-1; 9 bases map to TRBD1. CDR1 and CDR2 from the germline V gene are LGHDT and YNNKEL (reference sequence). This CDR3 has 15 amino acids. V shed 4 bases and J 3 bases; nucleotides not matched to a gene: 4. CDR3: CASSLGTGNYNEQFF. The CDR3 region has the DNA TGTGCCAGCAGCCTTGGGACAGGGAACTACAATGAGCAGTTCTTC.

The chain has TRBV5-1 and TRBJ2-7; no firm D call. Germline-derived CDR1 and CDR2 are SGHRS and YFSETQ. Trimming left V 0 bases short and J 7 bases short, with 17 bases between. This CDR3 region has 15 residues. CDR3 protein: CASSLAGSLWQEQYF. The CDR3 DNA is TGCGCCAGCAGCTTGGCCGGCAGCTTATGGCAAGAGCAGTACTTC.

This clone came up a few times. CDR3 region: CASRTGKPGGYGYTF. The CDR3 DNA is TGTGCCAGCAGAACTGGGAAACCGGGGGGTTATGGCTACACCTTC. The chain couples TRBV6-5 to TRBJ1-2; possible D gene TRBD1, 5 bases. CDR3 length: 15 residues. Per germline, CDR1 MNHEY and CDR2 SVGAGI. V lost 6 bases and J 5 bases, leaving 19 bases between the germline ends.

This clone was seen more than once but under ten times. This sequence joins TRBV7-8 and TRBJ2-1, with a possible D match to TRBD2 (7 bases). Looked up from germline, CDR1 is SGHVS and CDR2 is FQNEAQ. The CDR3 covers 14 residues. Deletions cut 0 bases from V and 6 bases from J, with 9 bases between. The CDR3 DNA follows: TGTGCCAGCAGCTTAGCGGGGGGGCGCAATGAGCAGTTCTTC. Translation gives CASSLAGGRNEQFF. The variable domain in full, completed from reference TRBV7-8 and TRBJ2-1, reads GAGVSQSPRYKVAKRGQDVALRCDPISGHVSLFWYQQALGQGPEFLTYFQNEAQLDKSGLPSDRFFAERPEGSVSTLKIQRTQQEDSAVYLCASSLAGGRNEQFFGPGTRLTVL.

In this sample, this clone turned up once. The chain has TRBV19 and TRBJ1-1; D call uncertain. Germline V gene sequence: CDR1 LNHDA, CDR2 SQIVND (reference sequence). CDR3 length: 13 residues. Trimming took 4 bases from V and 1 from J, leaving 7 bases between them. CDR3 amino acids: CASSTQRNTEAFF. The CDR3 coding sequence is TGTGCCAGTAGTACCCAGAGGAACACTGAAGCTTTCTTT.

The chain links TRBV7-6 to TRBJ2-7; D possibly matches TRBD1 or TRBD2 (5 bases each). The CDR3 is 15 amino acids. V was trimmed by 5 bases and J by 5 bases, leaving 19 bases between them. Germline CDR1 is SGHVS and CDR2 is FNYEAQ. DNA for the CDR3: TGTGCCAGCAGCCAAAGGTTGGGGGTTCGGGACGAGCAGTACTTC. It encodes CASSQRLGVRDEQYF.

This clone has just a few counts. The genes are TRBV5-1 and TRBJ2-7, with 11 bases identical to TRBD2. CDR1 SGHRS and CDR2 YFSETQ come from the germline V gene. This CDR3 region has 18 residues. With V trimmed by 1 base and J by 2 bases, 11 bases remained unmatched. CDR3 region: CASSLRPSGGSTPYEQYF. In DNA, the CDR3 is TGCGCCAGCAGCTTGCGTCCTAGCGGGGGGTCAACCCCCTACGAGCAGTACTTC. The variable domain in full, with the rest retrieved from reference TRBV5-1 and TRBJ2-7, is KAGVTQTPRYLIKTRGQQVTLSCSPISGHRSVSWYQQTPGQGLQFLFEYFSETQRNKGNFPGRFSGRQFSNSRSEMNVSTLELGDSALYLCASSLRPSGGSTPYEQYFGPGTRLTVT.